This T cell receptor (beta chain) is from a study of T cell responses to AZD1222 COVID-19 vaccine. Findings and caveats of the study: Donors in the cohort were predominantly white British and more often female, and clonal diversity was possibly underestimated. Nearly half of spike-specific TCRs reportedly go after variant regions that carry no mutations. No day 14 peak samples; only post-peak repertoires were characterized. Spike-specific TCR repertoires showed rising breadth and depth after two AZD1222 doses.

Concerning this clone: The antigen remains unidentified.

This CDR3 spans 14 amino acids. Trimming took off 2 bases at V and 1 base at J, with 7 bases between the two ends. Germline CDR1 LGHDT, CDR2 YNNKEL (reference sequence). Libraries were prepared by immunoSEQ multiplex PCR; TCRdb keeps only in-frame clonotypes and omits some of them. The sample carries some 110,000 clones, approximately 83% recorded once. The specimen comprised peripheral blood, sampled on day 0 of AZD1222 vaccination. The chain links TRBV3-1 (or the pseudogene TRBV3-2) to TRBJ2-3, with D unclear. The sequence was obtained from an adult in good health. The CDR3 nucleotides are TGTGCCAGCAGCCAACCCCAGGGCACAGATACGCAGTATTTT. Protein product: CASSQPQGTDTQYF.